The clone carrying this T cell receptor beta chain was seen a single time. Its cognate antigen is unknown. These data come from a study of beta chain features in type 1 diabetes. The isolated RNA, all of it, was reverse transcribed, so expressed TCRB transcripts were what got sequenced. Assay used: immunoSEQ multiplex PCR; TCRdb lists only in-frame clones, some missing. The sample yields fewer than 200,000 clones, approximately 10% seen once. The CDR3 is 15 residues long. The germline V and J ends were trimmed by 0 bases and 8 bases, with 15 bases remaining between them. The germline gives CDR1 SGDLS, CDR2 YYNGEE. Whole-study findings and limits: A moderate, significant TCRB CDR3 shortening appeared in type 1 diabetes across four CD4+ subsets.

The chain carries TRBV9 and TRBJ2-1; D remains ambiguous. Sequenced: central memory CD4+ T cells from blood. This receptor was identified in a man younger than 40 with type 1 diabetes. The CDR3 is CASSVAPLPNDEQFF. The CDR3 DNA reads as TGTGCCAGCAGCGTAGCGCCACTCCCAAACGATGAGCAGTTCTTC.